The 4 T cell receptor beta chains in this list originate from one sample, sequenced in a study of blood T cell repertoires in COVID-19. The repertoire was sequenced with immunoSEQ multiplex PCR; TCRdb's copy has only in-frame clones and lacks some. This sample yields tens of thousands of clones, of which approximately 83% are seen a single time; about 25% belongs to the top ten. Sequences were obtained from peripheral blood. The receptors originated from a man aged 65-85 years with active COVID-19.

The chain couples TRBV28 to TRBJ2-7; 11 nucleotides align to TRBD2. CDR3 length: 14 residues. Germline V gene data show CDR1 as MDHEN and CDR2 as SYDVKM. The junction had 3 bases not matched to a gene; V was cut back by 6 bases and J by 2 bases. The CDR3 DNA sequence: TGTGCCAGCAGCACTAGCGGGGGCACCTACGAGCAGTACTTC. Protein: CASSTSGGTYEQYF.

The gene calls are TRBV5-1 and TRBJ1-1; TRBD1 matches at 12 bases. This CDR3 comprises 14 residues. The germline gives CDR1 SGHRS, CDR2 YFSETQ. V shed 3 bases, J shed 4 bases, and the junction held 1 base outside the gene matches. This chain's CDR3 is CASSSGQGATEAFF. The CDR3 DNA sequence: TGCGCCAGCAGCTCGGGACAGGGGGCCACTGAAGCTTTCTTT.

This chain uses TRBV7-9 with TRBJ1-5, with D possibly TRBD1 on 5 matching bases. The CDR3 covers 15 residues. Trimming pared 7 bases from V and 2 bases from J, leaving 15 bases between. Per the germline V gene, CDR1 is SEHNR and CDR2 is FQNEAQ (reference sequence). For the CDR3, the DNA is TGTGCCAGCACTCCTACGGGGGGGGGCAATCAGCCCCAGCATTTT. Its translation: CASTPTGGGNQPQHF.

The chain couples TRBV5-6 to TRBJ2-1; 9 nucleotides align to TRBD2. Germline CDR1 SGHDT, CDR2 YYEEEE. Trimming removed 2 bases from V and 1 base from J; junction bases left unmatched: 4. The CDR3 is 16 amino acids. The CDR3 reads CASSFRLAVSYNEQFF. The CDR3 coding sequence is TGTGCCAGCAGCTTCAGACTAGCGGTATCCTACAATGAGCAGTTCTTC.